This T cell receptor (beta chain) was sequenced for a study of T cell repertoires in cytomegalovirus infection. Study-level information: Public signatures in TCR beta pointed to CMV infection and matching HLA type. Study observations and caveats: HLA-C-restricted CMV-specific TCR beta clonotypes were dominant in the ex vivo response.

Each CDR3 protein is one row after TCRdb ran MiXCR on the reads. The sample comprises tens of thousands of distinct CDR3 sequences, more than 20% of which are singletons, and around three quarters rests with the top ten. The CDR3 length is 13 residues. Germline V gene lookup returns CDR1 SGHDT and CDR2 YYEEEE. V shed 7 bases and J shed 4 bases, with 11 bases lying between them. For this clonotype: Its cognate antigen is unknown.

This rearrangement joins TRBV5-6 to TRBJ1-4; D possibly corresponds to TRBD1 (5 bases). The TCR comes from a human donor in good health (CMV status not recorded). Some clones in this sample may be carry-over from other donors' samples. The source material was PBMCs, sequenced either directly or after in vitro stimulation (not recorded which). CDR3 DNA: TGTGCCAGCGGGAACAGGAATAATGAAAAACTGTTTTTT. Translation gives CASGNRNNEKLFF.